Listed below are T cell receptor beta chains from one sample, sequenced in a study of blood T cell repertoires in COVID-19. TCRdb keeps only in-frame clones here, not all; method: immunoSEQ multiplex PCR. Of some 210,000 clones in the sample, about 94% were seen once. The sequencing input was peripheral blood. Receptors originate from a man aged 55 to 69 with COVID-19, enrolled during active disease. CDR3s include the opening cysteine and the closing phenylalanine or tryptophan. The order of the fields is clone size, V gene, D gene, J gene, CDR3 length, CDR3 DNA, CDR3 protein. D genes are given only for firm matches. Expanded clones get a size class; other rows say once, few or many, or leave the size out.

clone size: NA
V gene: TRBV9
D gene: TRBD1
J gene: TRBJ1-2
CDR3 length: 15
CDR3 DNA: TGTGCCAGCAGCGTAGGACAGGGGTTGGCCTATGGCTACACCTTC
CDR3 protein: CASSVGQGLAYGYTF

clone size: NA
V gene: TRBV7-3
D gene: TRBD1
J gene: TRBJ1-2
CDR3 length: 14
CDR3 DNA: TGTGCCAGCAGCTTAGACAGGGATGCTTATGGCTACACCTTC
CDR3 protein: CASSLDRDAYGYTF

clone size: NA
V gene: TRBV28
D gene: NA
J gene: TRBJ1-2
CDR3 length: 14
CDR3 DNA: TGTGCCAGCAGCCATCGGGGGGGCGCGGGTGGCTACACCTTC
CDR3 protein: CASSHRGGAGGYTF

clone size: NA
V gene: TRBV29-1
D gene: TRBD1
J gene: TRBJ1-5
CDR3 length: 13
CDR3 DNA: TGCAGCGTTGGGACAGGGTCGGGTCAGCCCCAGCATTTT
CDR3 protein: CSVGTGSGQPQHF

clone size: NA
V gene: TRBV2
D gene: NA
J gene: TRBJ2-3
CDR3 length: 11
CDR3 DNA: TGTGCCAGCCGGTCCACAGATACGCAGTATTTT
CDR3 protein: CASRSTDTQYF

clone size: NA
V gene: TRBV4-3
D gene: TRBD2
J gene: TRBJ2-4
CDR3 length: 16
CDR3 DNA: TGCGCCAGCAGCCAAGATCTGAGCGGGAGGGGAAACATTCAGTACTTC
CDR3 protein: CASSQDLSGRGNIQYF

clone size: NA
V gene: TRBV19
D gene: NA
J gene: TRBJ2-2
CDR3 length: 14
CDR3 DNA: TGTGCCAGTAGGACCACAGGGTACACCGGGGAGCTGTTTTTT
CDR3 protein: CASRTTGYTGELFF

clone size: NA
V gene: TRBV15
D gene: NA
J gene: TRBJ2-6
CDR3 length: 20
CDR3 DNA: TGTGCCACCAGCAGAGATCTGGTCCAGGGCTACCTTACTGGGGCCAACGTCCTGACTTTC
CDR3 protein: CATSRDLVQGYLTGANVLTF

clone size: NA
V gene: TRBV14
D gene: TRBD2
J gene: TRBJ2-1
CDR3 length: 16
CDR3 DNA: TGTGCCAGCAGCCAGGCTAGCGGGAATATTCTTAATGAGCAGTTCTTC
CDR3 protein: CASSQASGNILNEQFF

clone size: NA
V gene: TRBV18
D gene: NA
J gene: TRBJ2-7
CDR3 length: 16
CDR3 DNA: TGTGCCAGCTCACCAAGGCAAAACAGGGGAGGAAACGAGCAGTACTTC
CDR3 protein: CASSPRQNRGGNEQYF

clone size: NA
V gene: TRBV7-8
D gene: TRBD2
J gene: TRBJ2-2
CDR3 length: 16
CDR3 DNA: TGTGCCAGCAGCTGGGGGACTAGCGTCTTCACCGGGGAGCTGTTTTTT
CDR3 protein: CASSWGTSVFTGELFF

clone size: NA
V gene: TRBV3-1/TRBV3-2
D gene: NA
J gene: TRBJ1-1
CDR3 length: 13
CDR3 DNA: TGTGCCAGCAGCCGAGGGGGAGTCACTGAAGCTTTCTTT
CDR3 protein: CASSRGGVTEAFF

clone size: NA
V gene: TRBV11-1
D gene: NA
J gene: TRBJ1-2
CDR3 length: 15
CDR3 DNA: TGTGCCAGCAGCTTAAGTACGGGACACAACTATGGCTACACCTTC
CDR3 protein: CASSLSTGHNYGYTF

clone size: once
V gene: TRBV5-8
D gene: NA
J gene: TRBJ2-7
CDR3 length: 14
CDR3 DNA: TGTGCCAGCAGCTTTCGGGTGGCCCCCTACGAGCAGTACTTC
CDR3 protein: CASSFRVAPYEQYF

clone size: once
V gene: TRBV28
D gene: NA
J gene: TRBJ1-2
CDR3 length: 15
CDR3 DNA: TGTGCCAGCACCCTGGTCGTCCCCCAAAACAATGGCTACACCTTC
CDR3 protein: CASTLVVPQNNGYTF

clone size: NA
V gene: TRBV28
D gene: NA
J gene: TRBJ2-7
CDR3 length: 14
CDR3 DNA: TGTGCCAGCACCATCGGGAGCGTCTCCTACGAGCAGTACTTC
CDR3 protein: CASTIGSVSYEQYF

clone size: NA
V gene: TRBV3-1/TRBV3-2
D gene: NA
J gene: TRBJ2-7
CDR3 length: 15
CDR3 DNA: TGTGCCAGCAGCCCCCGGAATTTACAGGGCTACGAGCAGTACTTC
CDR3 protein: CASSPRNLQGYEQYF

clone size: NA
V gene: TRBV7-6
D gene: TRBD1
J gene: TRBJ2-7
CDR3 length: 16
CDR3 DNA: TGTGCCAGCAGTCTACGCCCCCGGACAGGGGGGCGCGAGCAGTACTTC
CDR3 protein: CASSLRPRTGGREQYF

clone size: NA
V gene: TRBV30
D gene: NA
J gene: TRBJ1-6
CDR3 length: 16
CDR3 DNA: TGTGCCTGGAGTGTACGTGGGGGGGCAGGCAATTCACCCCTCCACTTT
CDR3 protein: CAWSVRGGAGNSPLHF

clone size: NA
V gene: TRBV6-6
D gene: NA
J gene: TRBJ1-1
CDR3 length: 15
CDR3 DNA: TGTGCCAGCAGTTACTCTCCCCAGGGGCCCACTGAAGCTTTCTTT
CDR3 protein: CASSYSPQGPTEAFF

clone size: NA
V gene: TRBV7-2
D gene: TRBD1
J gene: TRBJ2-7
CDR3 length: 16
CDR3 DNA: TGTGCCAGCAGCTTTGGCGGGACAGGGGGCTCCTACGAGCAGTACTTC
CDR3 protein: CASSFGGTGGSYEQYF

clone size: NA
V gene: TRBV9
D gene: NA
J gene: TRBJ1-3
CDR3 length: 16
CDR3 DNA: TGTGCCAGCAGCCCACGATCAGGGGTCTCTGGAAACACCATATATTTT
CDR3 protein: CASSPRSGVSGNTIYF

clone size: NA
V gene: TRBV28
D gene: NA
J gene: TRBJ2-3
CDR3 length: 13
CDR3 DNA: TGTGCCAGCAGTTTAGGGGGCCCAGATACGCAGTATTTT
CDR3 protein: CASSLGGPDTQYF

clone size: NA
V gene: TRBV2
D gene: NA
J gene: TRBJ1-2
CDR3 length: 15
CDR3 DNA: TGTGCCAGCTTACAAGACAGTACAGTAAACTATGGCTACACCTTC
CDR3 protein: CASLQDSTVNYGYTF

clone size: NA
V gene: TRBV7-9
D gene: NA
J gene: TRBJ1-2
CDR3 length: 13
CDR3 DNA: TGTGCCAGCAGCTTGGGGGGAGGCTATGGCTACACCTTC
CDR3 protein: CASSLGGGYGYTF

clone size: NA
V gene: TRBV5-1
D gene: TRBD2
J gene: TRBJ2-1
CDR3 length: 17
CDR3 DNA: TGCGCCAGCAGCCCGGAAGGACTAGCGGTAATCTACAATGAGCAGTTCTTC
CDR3 protein: CASSPEGLAVIYNEQFF

clone size: NA
V gene: TRBV18
D gene: NA
J gene: TRBJ1-1
CDR3 length: 15
CDR3 DNA: TGTGCCAGCTCACCCGCGACAGTTCTGAACACTGAAGCTTTCTTT
CDR3 protein: CASSPATVLNTEAFF

clone size: NA
V gene: TRBV9
D gene: TRBD2
J gene: TRBJ2-7
CDR3 length: 16
CDR3 DNA: TGTGCCAGCACCCCCTCCCCCAGCGGGAGTAAACACGAGCAGTACTTC
CDR3 protein: CASTPSPSGSKHEQYF

clone size: NA
V gene: TRBV25-1
D gene: TRBD2
J gene: TRBJ2-3
CDR3 length: 16
CDR3 DNA: TGTGCCAGCAGTGCGGCTAGCGGGGGGGCCTCAGATACGCAGTATTTT
CDR3 protein: CASSAASGGASDTQYF

clone size: NA
V gene: TRBV5-1
D gene: NA
J gene: TRBJ2-1
CDR3 length: 15
CDR3 DNA: TGCGCCAGCAGCTTGGCCCTAGCAGTCTACAATGAGCAGTTCTTC
CDR3 protein: CASSLALAVYNEQFF

clone size: NA
V gene: TRBV27
D gene: NA
J gene: TRBJ2-5
CDR3 length: 16
CDR3 DNA: TGTGCCAGCAGTCCGGCCTGGGGGGGCTTAGAAGAGACCCAGTACTTC
CDR3 protein: CASSPAWGGLEETQYF

clone size: NA
V gene: TRBV19
D gene: NA
J gene: TRBJ1-2
CDR3 length: 15
CDR3 DNA: TGTGCCAGTAGTCTCCCTCGGGAAGGGAGCTATGGCTACACCTTC
CDR3 protein: CASSLPREGSYGYTF

clone size: NA
V gene: TRBV27
D gene: TRBD1
J gene: TRBJ2-1
CDR3 length: 14
CDR3 DNA: TGTGCCAGCAGTTTGAGGGACAGCAGAAATGAGCAGTTCTTC
CDR3 protein: CASSLRDSRNEQFF

clone size: NA
V gene: TRBV30
D gene: NA
J gene: TRBJ2-5
CDR3 length: 12
CDR3 DNA: TGTGCCTGGAGTAGCATCGGGGAGACCCAGTACTTC
CDR3 protein: CAWSSIGETQYF

clone size: NA
V gene: TRBV3-1/TRBV3-2
D gene: NA
J gene: TRBJ1-1
CDR3 length: 13
CDR3 DNA: TGTGCCAGCGCTCGGGGAGGCAACACTGAAGCTTTCTTT
CDR3 protein: CASARGGNTEAFF

clone size: once
V gene: TRBV28
D gene: TRBD1
J gene: TRBJ1-1
CDR3 length: 14
CDR3 DNA: TGTGCCAGCAGAGAACAGGGGGAGAACACTGAAGCTTTCTTT
CDR3 protein: CASREQGENTEAFF

clone size: NA
V gene: TRBV19
D gene: NA
J gene: TRBJ2-2
CDR3 length: 16
CDR3 DNA: TGTGCCAGTAGTAGTCAGGGCCCACCGAACACCGGGGAGCTGTTTTTT
CDR3 protein: CASSSQGPPNTGELFF

clone size: once
V gene: TRBV10-3
D gene: TRBD2
J gene: TRBJ2-3
CDR3 length: 15
CDR3 DNA: TGTGCCATCAGTGGCGGGAGGGCCAGCACAGATACGCAGTATTTT
CDR3 protein: CAISGGRASTDTQYF

clone size: NA
V gene: TRBV6-6
D gene: TRBD1
J gene: TRBJ2-7
CDR3 length: 15
CDR3 DNA: TGTGCCAGCAGTTACAAGGGACAGGGAGGGAGCGAGCAGTACTTC
CDR3 protein: CASSYKGQGGSEQYF

clone size: NA
V gene: TRBV28
D gene: NA
J gene: TRBJ2-7
CDR3 length: 14
CDR3 DNA: TGTGCCAGCAGTCCTCCCCGGGAGCTCTACGAGCAGTACTTC
CDR3 protein: CASSPPRELYEQYF

clone size: NA
V gene: TRBV3-1/TRBV3-2
D gene: TRBD2
J gene: TRBJ2-1
CDR3 length: 16
CDR3 DNA: TGTGCCAGCAGTCCAAGACTAGCGGGGGACTACAATGAGCAGTTCTTC
CDR3 protein: CASSPRLAGDYNEQFF

clone size: NA
V gene: TRBV6-5
D gene: NA
J gene: TRBJ1-2
CDR3 length: 13
CDR3 DNA: TGTGCCAGCACCTTAGGAGCTAACTATGGCTACACCTTC
CDR3 protein: CASTLGANYGYTF

clone size: NA
V gene: TRBV30
D gene: TRBD1
J gene: TRBJ1-4
CDR3 length: 14
CDR3 DNA: TGTGCCTGGAGTAGGGGGCCCGGTGGGGAAAAACTGTTTTTT
CDR3 protein: CAWSRGPGGEKLFF

clone size: NA
V gene: TRBV7-2
D gene: NA
J gene: TRBJ2-7
CDR3 length: 13
CDR3 DNA: TGTGCCAGCAGCTTAAGTAGGTCGGGAGAGCAGTACTTC
CDR3 protein: CASSLSRSGEQYF

clone size: NA
V gene: TRBV11-2
D gene: TRBD1
J gene: TRBJ2-2
CDR3 length: 16
CDR3 DNA: TGTGCCAGCAGCTCCGCGGGACAGGGGTTCACCGGGGAGCTGTTTTTT
CDR3 protein: CASSSAGQGFTGELFF

clone size: few
V gene: TRBV12-3/TRBV12-4
D gene: NA
J gene: TRBJ2-7
CDR3 length: 12
CDR3 DNA: TGTGCCAGCAACCTACAGGGATACGAGCAGTACTTC
CDR3 protein: CASNLQGYEQYF

clone size: NA
V gene: TRBV5-4
D gene: TRBD2
J gene: TRBJ2-5
CDR3 length: 15
CDR3 DNA: TGTGCCAGCAGCGAGTCCGGGACTAGCGTAGAGACCCAGTACTTC
CDR3 protein: CASSESGTSVETQYF

clone size: NA
V gene: TRBV15
D gene: NA
J gene: TRBJ2-7
CDR3 length: 15
CDR3 DNA: TGTGCCACCAGCAGAGAGAAGTGGTCGGCCTACGAGCAGTACTTC
CDR3 protein: CATSREKWSAYEQYF

clone size: once
V gene: TRBV7-9
D gene: TRBD2
J gene: TRBJ2-3
CDR3 length: 17
CDR3 DNA: TGTGCCAGCAGTACTAGCGGGGGGCGCATATTCACAGATACGCAGTATTTT
CDR3 protein: CASSTSGGRIFTDTQYF

clone size: NA
V gene: TRBV6-5
D gene: TRBD1
J gene: TRBJ1-1
CDR3 length: 15
CDR3 DNA: TGTGCCAGCAGAAAAATGGACAGGGAGAACACTGAAGCTTTCTTT
CDR3 protein: CASRKMDRENTEAFF

clone size: NA
V gene: TRBV6-2/TRBV6-3
D gene: TRBD2
J gene: TRBJ2-2
CDR3 length: 17
CDR3 DNA: TGTGCCAGCAGTTCTACCTGGACTAGCGGGGGCACCGGGGAGCTGTTTTTT
CDR3 protein: CASSSTWTSGGTGELFF

clone size: NA
V gene: TRBV2
D gene: TRBD1
J gene: TRBJ1-1
CDR3 length: 13
CDR3 DNA: TGTGCCAGCAGAGGACAGGGGACCACTGAAGCTTTCTTT
CDR3 protein: CASRGQGTTEAFF

clone size: NA
V gene: TRBV25-1
D gene: NA
J gene: TRBJ1-2
CDR3 length: 16
CDR3 DNA: TGTGCCAGCAGTGAATCCGGAGGCCGGCTGCGGTATGGCTACACCTTC
CDR3 protein: CASSESGGRLRYGYTF

clone size: NA
V gene: TRBV19
D gene: NA
J gene: TRBJ2-2
CDR3 length: 14
CDR3 DNA: TGTGCCAGTAGCGGCGGCCCCTACACCGGGGAGCTGTTTTTT
CDR3 protein: CASSGGPYTGELFF

clone size: NA
V gene: TRBV10-3
D gene: TRBD1
J gene: TRBJ1-6
CDR3 length: 14
CDR3 DNA: TGTGCCATCAGTGAGGGACAGGTCTCACCACCCCTCCACTTT
CDR3 protein: CAISEGQVSPPLHF

clone size: NA
V gene: TRBV7-9
D gene: NA
J gene: TRBJ2-1
CDR3 length: 13
CDR3 DNA: TGTGCCAGCACCCACGGACTCGACAATGAGCAGTTCTTC
CDR3 protein: CASTHGLDNEQFF

clone size: once
V gene: TRBV27
D gene: TRBD1
J gene: TRBJ2-7
CDR3 length: 14
CDR3 DNA: TGTGCCAGCAGCCCAAGACAGGGAACGGTCGAGCAGTACTTC
CDR3 protein: CASSPRQGTVEQYF

clone size: few
V gene: TRBV5-1
D gene: NA
J gene: TRBJ2-7
CDR3 length: 16
CDR3 DNA: TGCGCCAGCAGAAATTGGGCCGGGACACCCTCCTACGAGCAGTACTTC
CDR3 protein: CASRNWAGTPSYEQYF

clone size: NA
V gene: TRBV4-1
D gene: TRBD1
J gene: TRBJ2-7
CDR3 length: 14
CDR3 DNA: TGCGCCAGCAGCCCTAGGACAGGGGCATACGAGCAGTACTTC
CDR3 protein: CASSPRTGAYEQYF

clone size: NA
V gene: TRBV18
D gene: NA
J gene: TRBJ1-2
CDR3 length: 15
CDR3 DNA: TGTGCCAGCTCACCGGGGGCCGTCCCCAACTATGGCTACACCTTC
CDR3 protein: CASSPGAVPNYGYTF